One sample yielded the 20 T cell receptor beta chains listed below, sequenced in a study of human T cells and chemical hapten exposure. Time point in this sample: healthy volunteer bleed at 6 weeks. Sequencing started from total RNA isolated from unfractionated whole blood. MiXCR, run by TCRdb on the RACE reads, gives a single entry per CDR3 protein. The data show about 47,000 distinct CDR3 sequences, about 3.5% seen once. The sample comprised whole blood. These receptors were taken from a human donor in good health. Some clones in this sample may be carry-over from other donors' samples.

CDR3 loop: CSVASSVTQPQHF. Written as DNA, the CDR3 is TGCAGCGTTGCCTCCTCGGTTACTCAGCCCCAGCATTTT. The chain uses TRBV29-1 and TRBJ1-5; D gene unclear. V lost 4 bases and J lost 6, with 13 bases in between. CDR3 length: 13 amino acids. The germline V gene encodes CDR1 SQVTM and CDR2 ANQGSEA.

The chain links TRBV14 to TRBJ1-1; no definite D call. CDR1 and CDR2 (germline): SGHDN, FVKESK. V was pared by 4 bases and J by 2 bases, with 8 bases between. The CDR3 contains 13 residues. CDR3 sequence: CASSRGFNTEAFF. Written as DNA, the CDR3 is TGTGCCAGCAGCCGAGGTTTCAACACTGAAGCTTTCTTT. Complete variable domain (other parts from reference TRBV14 and TRBJ1-1): EAGVTQFPSHSVIEKGQTVTLRCDPISGHDNLYWYRRVMGKEIKFLLHFVKESKQDESGMPNNRFLAERTGGTYSTLKVQPAELEDSGVYFCASSRGFNTEAFFGQGTRLTVV.

This clonotype was counted at least ten times. The chain has TRBV27 and TRBJ2-7; TRBD2 matches 7 bases. Trimming removed 8 bases from V and 1 base from J; junction bases left unmatched: 17. The germline gives CDR1 MNHEY, CDR2 SMNVEV (reference sequence). The length of the CDR3 is 17 residues. DNA of the CDR3: TGTGCCAGCTCCCCCGGCCCAGGGCGGGAGAAATCCTACGAGCAGTACTTC. Translating it yields CASSPGPGREKSYEQYF.

This clonotype was observed at least ten times. The chain combines TRBV5-6 with TRBJ2-4; no firm D call. In germline, CDR1 is SGHDT, CDR2 YYEEEE. The CDR3 is 12 amino acids. Trimming took 1 base from V and 7 from J, leaving 6 bases between them. CDR3 nucleotides: TGTGCCAGCAGCTTGCGACGGAACATTCAGTACTTC. Translated, it gives CASSLRRNIQYF.

This clonotype was observed a handful of times. This chain joins TRBV11-2 and TRBJ1-1; the D gene is possibly TRBD1 (5 bases). Germline V gene sequence: CDR1 SGHAT, CDR2 FQNNGV. V lost 5 bases to trimming and J lost 5 bases, with 21 bases between them. The CDR3 contains 16 residues. The CDR3 DNA is TGTGCCAGCAGCGGAATTAAGGGACCATCAGATACTGAAGCTTTCTTT. Translated: CASSGIKGPSDTEAFF.

This clonotype was observed many times. The CDR3 DNA sequence: TGTGCCAGCTCACCGAGGCAGGGGAATCAGCCCCAGCATTTT. Translated, it gives CASSPRQGNQPQHF. The V and J genes are TRBV18 and TRBJ1-5, with a tentative D call TRBD1 (6 bases). Between the trimmed V and J ends, which lost 3 bases and 4 bases, there was a span of 10 bases. The CDR3 is made up of 14 amino acids. The germline V gene encodes CDR1 KGHSH and CDR2 LQKENI. Full variable domain (missing parts from reference TRBV18 and TRBJ1-5): NAGVMQNPRHLVRRRGQEARLRCSPMKGHSHVYWYRQLPEEGLKFMVYLQKENIIDESGMPKERFSAEFPKEGPSILRIQQVVRGDSAAYFCASSPRQGNQPQHFGDGTRLSIL.

This clonotype appeared many times. This chain links TRBV20-1 with TRBJ2-7; 10 bases map to TRBD2. Looked up from germline, CDR1 is DFQATT and CDR2 is SNEGSKA (reference sequence). The V gene end was trimmed by 3 bases and the J gene end by 2 bases; junction bases not matched to a gene: 7. This CDR3 has 15 residues. CDR3 sequence: CSARIGTSVAYEQYF. DNA for the CDR3: TGCAGTGCTAGGATCGGGACTAGCGTGGCCTACGAGCAGTACTTC.

In DNA form, the CDR3 reads TGTGCCAGCAGGCCCGTTGGGGTTTCCTCCAAAAACATTCAGTACTTC. Its protein is CASRPVGVSSKNIQYF. The chain joins TRBV28 to TRBJ2-4; no clear D. The CDR3 has 16 residues. V shed 6 bases and J shed 2 bases, with 17 bases lying between them. Germline CDR1 and CDR2: MDHEN and SYDVKM.

Ten or more counts support this clonotype. This chain uses TRBV15 with TRBJ2-7; possible D gene TRBD1, 5 bases. The CDR3 runs to 18 residues. Germline loops: CDR1 LNHNV, CDR2 YYDKDF (reference sequence). V lost 0 bases and J lost 0, with 18 bases in between. DNA for the CDR3: TGTGCCACCAGCAGAGACCCTTTGGGGCCAGGAGCCTCCTACGAGCAGTACTTC. This sequence encodes CATSRDPLGPGASYEQYF.

This clonotype was seen many times. The chain recombines TRBV28 with TRBJ2-2; D call uncertain. V lost 3 bases, J lost 8 bases, and 4 bases lay in between. The germline CDR1 and CDR2 sequences are MDHEN and SYDVKM. The CDR3 extends over 11 amino acids. As DNA, the CDR3 is TGTGCCAGCAGTTTCTGGGGGGAGCTGTTTTTT. It yields the protein CASSFWGELFF. The full variable domain, completed using reference TRBV28 and TRBJ2-2, is DVKVTQSSRYLVKRTGEKVFLECVQDMDHENMFWYRQDPGLGLRLIYFSYDVKMKEKGDIPEGYSVSREKKERFSLILESASTNQTSMYLCASSFWGELFFGEGSRLTVL.

This chain connects TRBV15 to TRBJ1-1; 8 bases are a match to TRBD1. CDR3 size: 14 residues. Germline lookup yields CDR1 LNHNV and CDR2 YYDKDF (reference sequence). Trimming at V came to 0 bases and at J to 14 bases, leaving 11 bases not matched to a gene. The DNA of the CDR3 is TGTGCCACCAGCAGAGATGGGGAGGACAGGGTCATCTTCTTT. It translates to CATSRDGEDRVIFF.

On this clonotype: A read error may be the cause here, since a much bigger clone is one base away. This chain links TRBV28 with TRBJ2-1; D might be TRBD1 (5 bases). Germline loops: CDR1 MDHEN, CDR2 SYDVKM. The CDR3 runs to 15 residues. This CDR3 is CTSSLQDTSRLVQFF. The CDR3 nucleotides read TGTACCAGCAGTCTTCAGGACACGTCGAGGCTAGTGCAGTTCTTC.

This clonotype was picked up many times. This chain connects TRBV6-6 to TRBJ1-1; D unclear. Trimming took off 1 base at V and 8 bases at J, with 11 bases between the two ends. The CDR3 extends over 13 amino acids. Per germline, CDR1 MNHNY and CDR2 SVGAGI (reference sequence). The CDR3 nucleotides are TGTGCCAGCAGTTACTTCCGGGAGGGAGAAGCTTTCTTT. It specifies CASSYFREGEAFF.

This clonotype was counted ten times or more. The chain combines TRBV30 with TRBJ2-3; tentatively, D is TRBD2 (6 bases). The ends were cut back, 2 bases at V and 3 bases at J, with 18 bases in the middle. This CDR3 is 16 amino acids long. CDR1 GTSNPN and CDR2 SVGIG come from the germline V gene (reference sequence). CDR3 in amino acids: CAWSTPFGGDTDTQYF. The CDR3 DNA reads TGTGCCTGGAGTACCCCGTTTGGAGGGGATACAGATACGCAGTATTTT.

About this clonotype itself: Given a much more abundant clone one base away, this may be a read error. In nucleotides, the CDR3 is TGTGCCAGCAGAACACTCCAGAGGAAAAGCAATCAGCCCCAGCATTTT. Translated, it gives CASRTLQRKSNQPQHF. The rearrangement uses TRBV6-2 or TRBV6-3 and TRBJ1-5; no reliable D call. The V gene lost 6 bases and the J gene lost 1 base, with 16 bases spanning the gap. Germline V lookup: CDR1 MNHEY, CDR2 SVGEGT. This CDR3 spans 16 amino acids.

This clonotype occurred a few times. This chain links TRBV29-1 with TRBJ1-4, with a tentative D call TRBD1 (5 bases). Trimming cost V 6 bases and J 8 bases, with 16 bases left between them. The CDR3 is 13 residues long. Germline CDR1 and CDR2: SQVTM and ANQGSEA. CDR3 amino acids: CSVGVGGQEKLFF. The CDR3 DNA reads TGCAGCGTGGGGGTAGGAGGACAAGAAAAACTGTTTTTT.

This clonotype has a count of ten or more. The chain carries TRBV2 and TRBJ1-1; 7 nucleotides agree with TRBD1. The CDR3 consists of 14 residues. Trimming removed 5 bases from V and 3 bases from J; junction bases left unmatched: 6. Germline values: CDR1 SNHLY, CDR2 FYNNEI. The CDR3 protein is CASSIDREDTEAFF. The CDR3 DNA follows: TGTGCCAGCAGTATAGACAGGGAAGACACTGAAGCTTTCTTT. The full variable domain, with the rest looked up from reference TRBV2 and TRBJ1-1, is EPEVTQTPSHQVTQMGQEVILRCVPISNHLYFYWYRQILGQKVEFLVSFYNNEISEKSEIFDDQFSVERPDGSNFTLKIRSTKLEDSAMYFCASSIDREDTEAFFGQGTRLTVV.

The table lists this clonotype with many counts. This chain joins TRBV5-6 and TRBJ1-1, with D possibly matching TRBD1 (6 bases). This CDR3 comprises 17 residues. V was cut by 1 base and J by 6 bases, with 22 bases left in between. Germline CDR1 reads SGHDT; CDR2 reads YYEEEE. Written as DNA, the CDR3 is TGTGCCAGCAGCTTGTTGGCAGGGGATTATGGGGCCCCTGAAGCTTTCTTT. It specifies CASSLLAGDYGAPEAFF.

This clonotype was counted ten times or more. The chain carries TRBV29-1 and TRBJ1-1; D is unresolved. The V gene lost 7 bases and the J gene lost 5 bases, with 2 bases spanning the gap. Germline V gene sequence: CDR1 SQVTM, CDR2 ANQGSEA. This CDR3 has 8 amino acids. CDR3 amino acids: CSATEAFF. The CDR3 DNA is TGCAGCGCGACTGAAGCTTTCTTT.

The CDR3 DNA follows: TGTGCCAGCCGGGACAGGGAACACTTTTTGGCGCGGACAGATACGCAGTATTTT. Its translation is CASRDREHFLARTDTQYF. This chain connects TRBV19 to TRBJ2-3; 9 nucleotides match TRBD1. V trimming: 9 bases; J trimming: 3 bases; junction bases outside the gene matches: 19. This CDR3 region has 18 residues. Germline values: CDR1 LNHDA, CDR2 SQIVND (reference sequence).